Sequencing of this TCR beta chain was carried out in a study of cytomegalovirus exposure and HLA in healthy donors. The study's findings and limits: The authors later found HLA-associated TCR beta chains more clonally expanded than equally common others. Among the sequence variants, a highly shared cluster was likely an artifact of sequencing. It has been reported that TCR beta sequences accurately predicted the HLA-A and HLA-B alleles of most subjects.

13 Jbeta primers and 60 Vbeta primers were used for the PCR. Assay used: immunoSEQ multiplex PCR; TCRdb lists only in-frame clones, some missing. This table holds approximately 87,000 clones, just under 85% found once. As to this clone: Its antigen is currently unknown.

CDR1 and CDR2 from the germline V gene are SGHNT and YYREEE (reference sequence). Trimming removed 3 bases from V and 0 bases from J, with 13 bases in between. This CDR3 has 16 amino acids. The chain recombines TRBV5-4 with TRBJ2-4; D might be TRBD2 (5 bases). This sequence was found in a woman under 30 in good health and CMV-seropositive. The sample was PBMCs. CDR3 sequence: CASSSEEGLAKNIQYF. The CDR3 nucleotides read TGTGCCAGCAGCTCGGAGGAAGGGCTAGCCAAAAACATTCAGTACTTC.